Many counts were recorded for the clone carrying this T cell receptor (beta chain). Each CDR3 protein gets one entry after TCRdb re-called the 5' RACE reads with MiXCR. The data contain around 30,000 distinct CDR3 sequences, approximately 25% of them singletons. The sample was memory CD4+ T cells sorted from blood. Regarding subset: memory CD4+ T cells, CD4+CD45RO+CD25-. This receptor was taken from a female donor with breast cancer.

The CDR3 DNA sequence: TGTGCCAGCAGCGATACTAGCGGGGGCCACAATGAGCAGTTCTTC. Translated, it gives CASSDTSGGHNEQFF. The J gene is TRBJ2-1, the V gene TRBV28, with 11 bases aligning to TRBD2. The CDR3 is 15 amino acids. With V trimmed by 6 bases and J by 5 bases, 6 bases remained unmatched. The V gene's germline CDR1 is MDHEN and CDR2 SYDVKM. Looking up the rest from reference TRBV28 and TRBJ2-1 gives the full variable domain: DVKVTQSSRYLVKRTGEKVFLECVQDMDHENMFWYRQDPGLGLRLIYFSYDVKMKEKGDIPEGYSVSREKKERFSLILESASTNQTSMYLCASSDTSGGHNEQFFGPGTRLTVL.